The present T cell receptor (beta chain) was sequenced within a study of prognosis after radiotherapy for stage I lung cancer. The overall study: Fewer than 15 of the patients presented with newly diagnosed primary stage I lung tumors; five or six had oligometastatic NSCLC following surgical resection of the primary tumor. With a biologically effective dose of at least 100 Gy, radiotherapy took the form of SBRT split into 3 to 5 fractions. Findings and limits, study-wide: Among patients who developed distant metastases, Shannon entropy after stereotactic body radiation therapy was lower. There were reportedly differences in TRBV and TRBJ gene usage between patients with and without metastases.

The authors amplified TCR beta CDR3 from genomic DNA using two-round multiplex PCR. Primers targeting each individual TRBV and TRBJ gene were applied in first-round PCR. From the multiplex PCR reads, TCRdb called clonotypes with MiXCR, one entry per CDR3 protein. The data show about 15,000 distinct CDR3 sequences, with less than 40% seen just once and roughly 25% held by the top ten. The germline V gene encodes CDR1 MNHEY and CDR2 SVGAGI. The V segment lost 6 bases and the J segment 10 bases; nucleotides outside the gene matches: 8. CDR3 length: 14 amino acids. Concerning this clonotype itself: The antigen remains undetermined. Since a far larger clone is one base different, this is likely a read error.

The source material was PBMCs, sampled before or after stereotactic body radiation therapy (not recorded which). The TCR comes from a donor over 45 with non-small cell lung cancer. V is TRBV6-5 and J is TRBJ1-6, with 8 bases that match TRBD1. The DNA for the CDR3 is TGTGCCAGCAGCCCGGGACAGGACTTCTCACCCCTCCACTTT. This gives the protein CASSPGQDFSPLHF.